The 29 T cell receptor beta chains below all came from one sample that was sequenced in a study of CD8 T cells in ankylosing spondylitis. TCRdb reprocessed the 5' RACE reads with MiXCR, giving one entry per CDR3 protein. This sample yields 200,000 to 300,000 distinct CDR3 sequences, of which roughly a tenth are seen a single time; 2.6% belongs to the top ten. The source material was blood, either unsorted or a sorted T cell fraction (not recorded which). The receptor source for this set is a male donor with ankylosing spondylitis or in good health (not recorded which).

This clonotype was recorded only once. A much larger clone differs from this one at a single base, so this may be a read error. This sequence joins TRBV7-9 and TRBJ1-1; D is possibly TRBD1 (5 bases). In germline, CDR1 is SEHNR, CDR2 FQNEAQ (reference sequence). This CDR3 spans 15 amino acids. Here the CDR3 reads CDSTDGGGGRTEAFF. CDR3 sequence (DNA): TGTGACAGCACCGATGGGGGAGGCGGGAGGACTGAAGCTTTCTTT.

This clonotype was seen just once. The genes are TRBV12-3 or TRBV12-4 and TRBJ1-1; maybe TRBD1 (6 bases). The ends were cut back, 4 bases at V and 2 bases at J, with 11 bases in the middle. The CDR3 consists of 14 residues. CDR3 in amino acids: CASSSRQANTEAFF. CDR3 DNA: TGTGCCAGCAGTTCCCGACAGGCTAACACTGAAGCTTTCTTT.

This clonotype has a count of ten or more. The V call is TRBV4-2, the J call TRBJ1-3; 8 nucleotides line up with TRBD1. The germline CDR1 and CDR2 sequences are LGHNA and YNFKEQ. The CDR3 sequence is 15 residues long. V trimming: 3 bases; J trimming: 4 bases; junction bases outside the gene matches: 5. CDR3 amino acids: CASSQDRASGNTIYF. Here the CDR3 DNA reads TGTGCCAGCAGCCAGGACAGGGCATCCGGAAACACCATATATTTT.

V gene TRBV24-1 combines with J gene TRBJ2-1; no clear D gene. This CDR3 has 13 amino acids. V dropped 4 bases and J dropped 9 bases, with 12 bases sitting between them. Germline CDR1 reads KGHDR; CDR2 reads SFDVKD. For the CDR3, the DNA is TGTGCCACCAGTGACCCCACAGTCCCTGAGCAGTTCTTC. Its protein product is CATSDPTVPEQFF.

About this clonotype itself: Given a much more abundant clone one base away, this may be a read error. The rearrangement uses TRBV7-9 and TRBJ1-5; no definite D call. This CDR3 has 14 amino acids. V gave up 2 bases and J gave up 3 bases, with 8 bases separating them. Per germline, CDR1 SEHNR and CDR2 FQNEAQ (reference sequence). The CDR3 is CASSLMADNQPQHF. In DNA form, the CDR3 reads TGTGCCAGCAGCTTAATGGCAGACAATCAGCCCCAGCATTTT.

This clonotype has a count of ten or more. J is TRBJ1-5 and V is TRBV3-1; the D gene is possibly TRBD1 (5 bases). CDR3 length equals 13 residues. The V end lost 3 bases, the J end lost 7 bases, and 10 bases lay between the germline ends. In germline, CDR1 is LGHDT, CDR2 YNNKEL (reference sequence). CDR3: CASSQTEDQPQHF. In DNA form, the CDR3 reads TGTGCCAGCAGCCAGACAGAAGACCAGCCCCAGCATTTT.

In this sample, this clonotype turned up many times. The chain recombines TRBV5-1 with TRBJ1-1; 7 bases are a match to TRBD1. V was clipped by 7 bases and J by 2 bases; unmatched bases: 5. Germline assignment: CDR1 SGHRS and CDR2 YFSETQ. This CDR3 has 13 residues. The CDR3 protein is CASGDSTNTEAFF. CDR3 coding DNA: TGCGCCAGCGGGGACAGCACAAACACTGAAGCTTTCTTT.

The chain combines TRBV3-1 with TRBJ2-2, with D tentatively TRBD1 (5 bases). V lost 3 bases, J lost 0 bases, and 8 bases lay in between. This CDR3 has 15 amino acids. Germline V gene sequence: CDR1 LGHDT, CDR2 YNNKEL (reference sequence). This CDR3 is CASSHVTANTGELFF. CDR3 bases: TGTGCCAGCAGCCACGTGACAGCGAACACCGGGGAGCTGTTTTTT.

The table lists this clonotype with a few counts. The J gene is TRBJ1-2, the V gene TRBV20-1, with no clear D. V lost 3 bases, J lost 3 bases, and 17 bases lay in between. The CDR3 totals 15 residues. Germline V gene lookup returns CDR1 DFQATT and CDR2 SNEGSKA (reference sequence). The CDR3 DNA sequence: TGCAGTGCTAGTAACCTTGCCGGGCTTGACTATGGCTACACCTTC. Translation: CSASNLAGLDYGYTF.

The V and J genes are TRBV20-1 and TRBJ2-3, with 11 bases aligning to TRBD1. The germline V gene encodes CDR1 DFQATT and CDR2 SNEGSKA (reference sequence). The CDR3 length is 14 residues. Losses at the gene ends were 3 bases for V and 4 bases for J; bases not matched to a gene: 3. The CDR3 here is CSARDRGRADTQYF. The CDR3, as DNA: TGCAGTGCTAGGGACAGGGGGCGCGCAGATACGCAGTATTTT.

This rearrangement joins TRBV12-3 or TRBV12-4 to TRBJ1-2, with 7 bases fitting TRBD1. With 6 bases clipped from V and 3 bases from J, the junction kept 22 bases outside the gene matches. This CDR3 spans 19 amino acids. The CDR3 spells CASSLIFMDRPIRDYGYTF. DNA for the CDR3: TGTGCCAGCAGCCTCATATTTATGGACAGGCCCATCCGGGACTATGGCTACACCTTC.

This clonotype was observed a few times. The chain combines TRBV7-9 with TRBJ1-1; D call uncertain. The V and J ends lost 1 base and 11 bases respectively, with 14 bases between them. Germline values: CDR1 SEHNR, CDR2 FQNEAQ (reference sequence). The CDR3 covers 13 residues. In nucleotides, the CDR3 is TGTGCCAGCAGCTTAGGAGGTAAAGGGTCGGCTTTCTTT. This sequence encodes CASSLGGKGSAFF.

Comment on this clonotype: One junction end disagrees with the germline gene, perhaps due to a read error. The rearrangement joins TRBV7-6 to TRBJ2-3, with 8 nucleotides matching TRBD2. Germline values: CDR1 SGHVS, CDR2 FNYEAQ. The CDR3 covers 15 residues. Here the CDR3 reads CASSPSSGGTATQYF. The CDR3 bases are TGTGCCAGCAGCCCCTCGAGCGGGGGCACAGCTACGCAGTATTTT. The full variable domain, its missing parts supplied by reference TRBV7-6 and TRBJ2-3, is GAGVSQSPRYKVTKRGQDVALRCDPISGHVSLYWYRQALGQGPEFLTYFNYEAQQDKSGLPNDRFSAERPEGSISTLTIQRTEQRDSAMYRCASSPSSGGTATQYFGPGTRLTVL.

The chain recombines TRBV29-1 with TRBJ1-2, with D unresolved. Trimming shortened V by 7 bases and J by 7 bases, and 13 bases separated the two germline ends. In germline, CDR1 is SQVTM, CDR2 ANQGSEA. The CDR3 sequence is 11 residues long. The CDR3 spells CSGYDETGYTF. The DNA for the CDR3 is TGCAGCGGTTACGACGAGACTGGCTACACCTTC. The full variable domain, its missing parts supplied by reference TRBV29-1 and TRBJ1-2, is SAVISQKPSRDICQRGTSLTIQCQVDSQVTMMFWYRQQPGQSLTLIATANQGSEATYESGFVIDKFPISRPNLTFSTLTVSNMSPEDSSIYLCSGYDETGYTFGSGTRLTVV.

The V call is TRBV4-1, the J call TRBJ2-3, with 10 bases that match TRBD2. This CDR3 spans 14 amino acids. Germline V gene lookup returns CDR1 MGHRA and CDR2 YSYEKL. The J segment lost 4 bases and the V segment lost 4 bases, leaving 2 bases of the junction unmatched. In DNA form, the CDR3 reads TGCGCCAGCAGCCGAGCGGGGGGGCCAGATACGCAGTATTTT. This sequence encodes CASSRAGGPDTQYF.

This clonotype was seen repeatedly, ten times or more. The chain combines TRBV3-1 with TRBJ1-2, with D possibly being TRBD1 (6 bases). There are 14 residues in the CDR3. The V gene's germline CDR1 is LGHDT and CDR2 YNNKEL (reference sequence). V was trimmed by 4 bases and J by 6 bases, leaving 15 bases between them. The CDR3 coding sequence is TGTGCCAGCAGCCCCCGAACAGGGATCGATGGCTACACCTTC. Translated: CASSPRTGIDGYTF.

This clonotype was counted at least ten times. The gene calls are TRBV20-1 and TRBJ2-1, with D maybe TRBD2 (5 bases). The V gene's germline CDR1 is DFQATT and CDR2 SNEGSKA (reference sequence). Trimming took off 0 bases at V and 0 bases at J, with 12 bases between the two ends. The CDR3 runs to 16 residues. The chain's CDR3 is CSARERDTSSYNEQFF. In nucleotides, the CDR3 is TGCAGTGCTAGAGAGAGGGATACAAGCTCCTACAATGAGCAGTTCTTC.

The chain couples TRBV4-1 to TRBJ1-4; D is unclear. Deletions cut 3 bases from V and 5 bases from J, with 16 bases between. The CDR3 runs 16 residues. CDR1 is MGHRA, CDR2 YSYEKL, per germline. In DNA, the CDR3 is TGCGCCAGCAGCCAGGACTTCCAGACACCCAATGAAAAACTGTTTTTT. It specifies CASSQDFQTPNEKLFF.

At least ten counts were recorded for this clonotype. The V and J genes are TRBV3-1 and TRBJ1-2; TRBD1 is a possible D gene (6 bases). V dropped 1 base and J dropped 4 bases, with 13 bases sitting between them. The CDR3 loop spans 15 amino acids. CDR1 is LGHDT, CDR2 YNNKEL, per germline (reference sequence). The CDR3 DNA reads TGTGCCAGCAGCCAAGGTAACAGGGTGAGCTATGGCTACACCTTC. The encoded protein is CASSQGNRVSYGYTF.

This clonotype was found many times. V is TRBV27 and J is TRBJ1-1; D possibly corresponds to TRBD1 (6 bases). Between the trimmed V and J ends, which lost 2 bases and 11 bases, there was a span of 18 bases. The CDR3 has 14 residues. Germline lookup yields CDR1 MNHEY and CDR2 SMNVEV (reference sequence). The CDR3: CASSLNSGGKGAFF. Written as DNA, the CDR3 is TGTGCCAGCAGTTTAAATTCCGGGGGCAAGGGGGCTTTCTTT.

The chain carries TRBV20-1 and TRBJ2-1; a weak D match, TRBD2 (5 bases). This CDR3 comprises 10 residues. Germline CDR1 is DFQATT and CDR2 is SNEGSKA (reference sequence). Trimming removed 3 bases from V and 13 bases from J, with 10 bases in between. The CDR3 DNA reads TGCAGTGCTAGCGGGGAAAGCCAGTTCTTC. The encoded protein is CSASGESQFF.

This clonotype was seen at least ten times. The chain couples TRBV7-6 to TRBJ1-2, with 8 bases that match TRBD1. The germline CDR1 and CDR2 sequences are SGHVS and FNYEAQ. CDR3 length equals 14 residues. The V and J ends lost 3 bases and 7 bases, in that order; junction bases with no gene match: 7. The DNA for the CDR3 is TGTGCCAGCAGCTTTTCGACAGGGGATGGTGGCTACACCTTC. Translation: CASSFSTGDGGYTF.

This clonotype turned up a few times. The chain is built from TRBV9 and TRBJ2-1; D is tentatively TRBD1 or TRBD2 (5 bases each). The V end lost 5 bases, the J end lost 0 bases, and 6 bases lay between the germline ends. The germline gives CDR1 SGDLS, CDR2 YYNGEE. The CDR3 covers 13 residues. The CDR3 loop is CASRGPSYNEQFF. The CDR3 nucleotides read TGTGCCAGCAGGGGACCCTCCTACAATGAGCAGTTCTTC.

This clonotype appeared many times. The gene calls are TRBV7-2 and TRBJ2-7; D may be TRBD2 (7 bases). The germline V gene has CDR1 SGHTA and CDR2 FQGNSA. Trimming left V 3 bases short and J 7 bases short, with 13 bases between. CDR3 size: 13 residues. CDR3 residues: CASSLAGAREQYF. The CDR3 nucleotides read TGTGCCAGCAGCTTGGCGGGGGCAAGGGAGCAGTACTTC.

This clonotype has ten or more counts. This sequence joins TRBV15 and TRBJ1-2, with a possible D match to TRBD1 (6 bases). Germline CDR1 reads LNHNV; CDR2 reads YYDKDF (reference sequence). CDR3 length: 16 residues. V was trimmed by 0 bases and J by 8 bases, leaving 19 bases between them. The CDR3 sequence: CATSRDGGEASAGYTF. CDR3 DNA sequence: TGTGCCACCAGCAGAGATGGGGGCGAGGCCTCGGCCGGCTACACCTTC.

This clonotype occurred many times. An end of the junction does not agree with germline; a read error may underlie this. The J gene is TRBJ2-1, the V gene TRBV20-1; D possibly corresponds to TRBD1 (7 bases). This CDR3 has 11 amino acids. Germline V gene lookup returns CDR1 DFQATT and CDR2 SNEGSKA (reference sequence). The CDR3: CSARGTGDSIF. The CDR3 DNA reads as TGCAGTGCTAGGGGTACAGGGGACTCGATCTTC.

This clonotype occurred many times. The chain joins TRBV6-5 to TRBJ2-7; TRBD1 might be the D (6 bases). The CDR3 extends over 12 amino acids. Germline V CDR1 and CDR2: MNHEY, SVGAGI. Trimming took 4 bases from V and 9 from J, leaving 13 bases between them. The CDR3: CASSSTGKVQYF. For the CDR3, the DNA is TGTGCCAGCAGTTCTACAGGGAAGGTGCAGTACTTC.

This clonotype was counted at least ten times. The rearrangement uses TRBV11-2 and TRBJ2-3, with D uncertain. The CDR3 spans 16 residues. Germline-derived CDR1 and CDR2 are SGHAT and FQNNGV. Between the trimmed V and J ends, which lost 4 bases and 2 bases, there was a span of 16 bases. CDR3 in amino acids: CASSSPFSIDTDTQYF. The CDR3 DNA is TGTGCCAGCAGCTCCCCCTTCAGTATAGACACAGATACGCAGTATTTT.

The J gene is TRBJ2-1, the V gene TRBV15, with D perhaps matching TRBD1 or TRBD2 (5 bases each). The CDR3 spans 15 residues. Germline V gene sequence: CDR1 LNHNV, CDR2 YYDKDF (reference sequence). V lost 1 base and J 3 bases, leaving 10 bases between the germline ends. The CDR3 spells CATSRVGTDYNEQFF. CDR3 sequence (DNA): TGTGCCACCAGCAGAGTGGGGACCGACTACAATGAGCAGTTCTTC.